These T cell receptor beta chains were read from a single sample in a study of T cell repertoires in cytomegalovirus infection. From the reads, TCRdb called clonotypes with MiXCR, one entry per CDR3 protein. The data contain some 220,000 distinct CDR3 sequences, around 6.2% of them singletons. The specimen was PBMCs. These receptors originate from a human donor in good health (CMV status not recorded). Some clones in this sample may be carry-over from other donors' samples. Both conserved end residues are part of each CDR3. Each record gives: D gene, J gene, V gene, clone size, CDR3 protein. D genes are given only for firm matches. Part of the rows lack a size; the others show once, few, many or a class for expanded clones.

D: TRBD2
J: TRBJ2-7
V: TRBV6-2/TRBV6-3
size: many
CDR3: CASSPLAAGGYEQYF

D: -
J: TRBJ1-1
V: TRBV30
size: many
CDR3: CACLGDMNTEAFF

D: -
J: TRBJ2-1
V: TRBV5-1
size: many
CDR3: CASSLGNLVIAYNEQFF

D: TRBD2
J: TRBJ2-5
V: TRBV12-3/TRBV12-4
size: -
CDR3: CASSFRVLAGTETQYF

D: -
J: TRBJ2-7
V: TRBV29-1
size: -
CDR3: CSVEVPGSSYEQYF

D: -
J: TRBJ2-7
V: TRBV12-5
size: many
CDR3: CASGTGPYEQYF

D: -
J: TRBJ1-1
V: TRBV7-9
size: many
CDR3: CASSSNDRYSEAFF

D: -
J: TRBJ2-5
V: TRBV29-1
size: many
CDR3: CSVLGGLGQETQYF

D: -
J: TRBJ1-2
V: TRBV6-5
size: many
CDR3: CASSYFGQPYGYTF

D: -
J: TRBJ2-3
V: TRBV7-2
size: many
CDR3: CASSPVSTDTQYF

D: TRBD1
J: TRBJ1-5
V: TRBV6-6
size: many
CDR3: CASTFEGANQPQHF

D: TRBD1
J: TRBJ2-2
V: TRBV5-6
size: few
CDR3: CASSKGQHTGELFF

D: TRBD1
J: TRBJ2-5
V: TRBV7-2
size: many
CDR3: CASILDRGIETQYF

D: -
J: TRBJ1-1
V: TRBV7-2
size: many
CDR3: CASSSGRNTEAFF

D: TRBD2
J: TRBJ2-1
V: TRBV12-3/TRBV12-4
size: many
CDR3: CASRQLAGGYNEQFF